Detailed here is one TCR beta chain. The data stem from a study of blood T cell repertoires in COVID-19. The overall study: COVID-19 samples collected from the United States, Italy and Spain covered acute and convalescent phases. From T cells, B-cell-depleted T cells, or PBMCs came the material, which was cDNA or gDNA.

Original data processing: For nucleated cells, counts were estimated from reference gene primer amplification. Using immunoSEQ multiplex PCR, the repertoire was profiled, and TCRdb retains in-frame clones only, with some absent. For V, J and clone size, that table is used; D and trimming come from the DNA. The sample has about 140,000 clones, 79% seen once; the top ten hold about 3.6%. The CDR3 totals 17 residues. Germline CDR1 WNHNN, CDR2 SYGVQD (reference sequence). The V segment lost 8 bases and the J segment 5 bases; nucleotides outside the gene matches: 17. This sequence joins TRBV10-1 and TRBJ1-5; 8 bases are shared with TRBD1. The sequencing input was peripheral blood. The receptor was isolated from a man aged 55-75 years with acute or convalescent COVID-19. The CDR3: CASGGGRQDREYQPQHF. The CDR3 nucleotides are TGCGCCAGCGGTGGGGGGAGGCAGGACAGGGAATATCAGCCCCAGCATTTT.